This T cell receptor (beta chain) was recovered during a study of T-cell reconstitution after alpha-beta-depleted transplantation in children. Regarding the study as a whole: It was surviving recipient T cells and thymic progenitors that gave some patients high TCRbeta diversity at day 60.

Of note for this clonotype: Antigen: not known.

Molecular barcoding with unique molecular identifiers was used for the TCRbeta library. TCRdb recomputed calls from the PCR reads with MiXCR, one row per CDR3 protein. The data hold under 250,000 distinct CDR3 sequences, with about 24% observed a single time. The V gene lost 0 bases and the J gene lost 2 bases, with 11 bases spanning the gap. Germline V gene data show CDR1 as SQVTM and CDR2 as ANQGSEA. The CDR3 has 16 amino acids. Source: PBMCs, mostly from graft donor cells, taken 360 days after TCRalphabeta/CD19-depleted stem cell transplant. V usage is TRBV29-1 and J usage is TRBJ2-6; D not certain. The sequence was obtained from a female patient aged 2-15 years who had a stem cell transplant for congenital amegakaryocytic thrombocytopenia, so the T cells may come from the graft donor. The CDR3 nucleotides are TGCAGCGTTGAAGACCAAGGTCGAACTGGGGCCAACGTCCTGACTTTC. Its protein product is CSVEDQGRTGANVLTF.